The 4 T cell receptor beta chains below all came from one sample that was sequenced in a study of monozygotic twins with inflammatory bowel disease. With the 5' RACE reads reprocessed, TCRdb shows one record per CDR3 protein and no DNA. The sample holds tens of thousands of distinct CDR3 sequences. The sequenced sample consisted of blood. These receptors were collected from a human donor with ulcerative colitis or Crohn's disease, or a healthy co-twin of an affected twin (not recorded which).

This chain uses TRBV7-2 with TRBJ2-5. Germline values: CDR1 SGHTA, CDR2 FQGNSA. The CDR3 extends over 15 amino acids. The CDR3 region is CASSLALGHGETQYF.

The genes are TRBV6-1 and TRBJ2-7; the D call of TRBD2 rests on TCRdb alone, since no DNA is present to check it. Germline V gives CDR1 MNHNS, CDR2 SASEGT. There are 16 residues in the CDR3. CDR3 amino acids: CASLGLAGPRHYEQYF.

The rearrangement uses TRBV11-2 and TRBJ2-7. The CDR3 extends over 14 amino acids. Germline CDR1 is SGHAT and CDR2 is FQNNGV. The CDR3 protein is CASSLAAFSYEQYF.

This chain joins TRBV5-1 and TRBJ2-1; the TCRdb D gene call, TRBD2, has no DNA to confirm it. The germline gives CDR1 SGHRS, CDR2 YFSETQ. The CDR3 is 18 amino acids. CDR3 amino acids: CASSLAPTSGGAYNEQFF.